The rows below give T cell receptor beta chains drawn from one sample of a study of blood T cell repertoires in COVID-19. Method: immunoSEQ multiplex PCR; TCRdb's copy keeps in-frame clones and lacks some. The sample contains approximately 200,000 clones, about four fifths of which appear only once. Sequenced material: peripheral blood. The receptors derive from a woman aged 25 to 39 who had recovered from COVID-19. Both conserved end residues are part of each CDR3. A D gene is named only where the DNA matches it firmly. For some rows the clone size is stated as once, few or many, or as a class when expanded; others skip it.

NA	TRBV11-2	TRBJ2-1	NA	TGTGCCAGCGGGGGGACCCAACACAATGAGCAGTTCTTC	CASGGTQHNEQFF
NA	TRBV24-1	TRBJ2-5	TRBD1	TGTGCCACCAGTGATCCGGGACAGGGTCTGGAGACCCAGTACTTC	CATSDPGQGLETQYF
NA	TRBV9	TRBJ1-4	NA	TGTGCCAGCAGCGTAGCAGGGAGGGATGGTGAAAAACTGTTTTTT	CASSVAGRDGEKLFF
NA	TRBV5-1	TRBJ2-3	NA	TGCGCCAGCAGCTTCTCCGCGTTCACAGATACGCAGTATTTT	CASSFSAFTDTQYF
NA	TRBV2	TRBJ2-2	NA	TGTGCCAGCAGTGAAAGCCCAGCGAGCGGGGAGCTGTTTTTT	CASSESPASGELFF
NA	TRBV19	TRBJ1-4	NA	TGTGCCAGTAGTTCAAAGGTGTCTCGCGGAGAAAAACTGTTTTTT	CASSSKVSRGEKLFF
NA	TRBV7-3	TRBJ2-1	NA	TGTGCCAGCAGCCCACAAACGATCGGGGACGCAGGGGACAATGAGCAGTTCTTC	CASSPQTIGDAGDNEQFF
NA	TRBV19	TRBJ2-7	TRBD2	TGTGCCAGTAGTCACAGCGGGAGGCCCTCCCCCTACGAGCAGTACTTC	CASSHSGRPSPYEQYF
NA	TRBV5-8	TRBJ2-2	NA	TGTGCCAGCAGCTTGGGAACAGGGTCCGGGGAGCTGTTTTTT	CASSLGTGSGELFF
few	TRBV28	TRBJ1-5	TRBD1	TGTGCCAGCAGCCGGACAGGGTTTAATCAGCCCCAGCATTTT	CASSRTGFNQPQHF
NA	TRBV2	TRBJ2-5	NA	TGTGCCAGCAGTGAGGGGGGGCTTTCGACTGAGACCCAGTACTTC	CASSEGGLSTETQYF
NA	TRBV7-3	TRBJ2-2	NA	TGTGCCAGCAGCTCCTCAGGGGACACCGGGGAGCTGTTTTTT	CASSSSGDTGELFF